Listed below are T cell receptor beta chains from one sample, sequenced in a study of blood T cell repertoires in COVID-19. Sequencing was performed with immunoSEQ multiplex PCR; in TCRdb, only in-frame clones are kept and a portion is missing. The table shows about 200,000 clones, with approximately 84% occurring only once. Sequenced sample: peripheral blood. These receptors came from a man over 45 with acute or convalescent COVID-19. Each CDR3 is given with its conserved first and last residue. A D gene is named only where the DNA matches it firmly. Not every row has a clone size; where given, it reads once, few, many or a size class.

>NA|TRBJ1-1|14|NA|TRBV5-6
CASSSPRGSTEAFF
TGTGCCAGCAGCTCGCCTAGGGGTAGCACTGAAGCTTTCTTT
>NA|TRBJ2-1|15|NA|TRBV2
CASRNLGADYNEQFF
TGTGCCAGCAGGAATTTGGGAGCGGACTACAATGAGCAGTTCTTC
>NA|TRBJ1-3|14|NA|TRBV12-5
CASGLHGSGNTIYF
TGTGCTAGTGGTTTGCACGGCTCTGGAAACACCATATATTTT
>NA|TRBJ1-5|14|NA|TRBV2
CASSEVTVNQPQHF
TGTGCCAGCAGCGAAGTGACAGTAAATCAGCCCCAGCATTTT
>TRBD1|TRBJ1-6|15|NA|TRBV11-1
CASSSTGAKGSPLHF
TGTGCCAGCAGCTCGACAGGGGCCAAGGGTTCACCCCTCCACTTT
>TRBD1|TRBJ1-6|15|NA|TRBV5-4
CASSPGTGKNSPLHF
TGTGCCAGCAGCCCTGGGACAGGAAAGAATTCACCCCTCCACTTT
>TRBD1|TRBJ2-4|14|NA|TRBV18
CASSPPSTGDIQYF
TGTGCCAGCTCACCCCCTTCTACAGGGGACATTCAGTACTTC
>TRBD2|TRBJ2-2|16|NA|TRBV9
CASSVAPSGNTGELFF
TGTGCCAGCAGCGTAGCTCCTAGCGGTAACACCGGGGAGCTGTTTTTT
>TRBD2|TRBJ2-1|19|NA|TRBV11-3
CASSQTGLAGGNPHNEQFF
TGTGCCAGCAGCCAGACTGGACTAGCGGGGGGCAACCCCCACAATGAGCAGTTCTTC
>NA|TRBJ2-7|15|NA|TRBV6-5
CASRSQGKSSYEQYF
TGTGCCAGCAGATCCCAGGGGAAGAGCTCCTACGAGCAGTACTTC
>NA|TRBJ2-3|14|NA|TRBV6-5
CASSYRRLTDTQYF
TGTGCCAGCAGTTACCGGCGACTGACGGATACGCAGTATTTT
>NA|TRBJ1-2|12|NA|TRBV25-1
CASSEYPQGYTF
TGTGCCAGCAGTGAATATCCTCAGGGCTACACCTTC
>TRBD1|TRBJ1-4|15|NA|TRBV5-5
CASSTQTGYNEKLFF
TGTGCCAGCAGCACCCAGACAGGGTATAATGAAAAACTGTTTTTT
>NA|TRBJ2-5|14|NA|TRBV10-1
CASSEGGPQETQYF
TGCGCCAGCAGTGAGGGGGGCCCCCAAGAGACCCAGTACTTC
>TRBD1|TRBJ1-1|14|NA|TRBV9
CASSVVVGQGGAFF
TGTGCCAGCAGCGTAGTCGTTGGACAGGGTGGGGCTTTCTTT
>NA|TRBJ2-3|11|NA|TRBV20-1
CSARDIDTQYF
TGCAGTGCTAGAGATATAGATACGCAGTATTTT
>NA|TRBJ2-1|15|once|TRBV5-4
CASSPGYRQASEQFF
TGTGCCAGCAGCCCGGGATACCGACAGGCGAGTGAGCAGTTCTTC
>TRBD1|TRBJ1-2|15|NA|TRBV5-5
CASSLEGAGPYGYTF
TGTGCCAGCAGCTTGGAGGGGGCAGGTCCCTATGGCTACACCTTC
>NA|TRBJ2-7|12|once|TRBV6-5
CASRPRSYEQYF
TGTGCCAGCAGGCCCAGATCCTACGAGCAGTACTTC
>TRBD1|TRBJ1-1|14|NA|TRBV19
CASTVDRGNTEAFF
TGTGCCAGTACCGTGGACAGGGGTAACACTGAAGCTTTCTTT
>TRBD2|TRBJ2-1|17|NA|TRBV3-1/TRBV3-2
CASSHPGTSGGAGEQFF
TGTGCCAGCAGCCATCCCGGGACTAGCGGGGGGGCAGGTGAGCAGTTCTTC
>TRBD1|TRBJ1-1|15|NA|TRBV5-4
CASSSRTGDNTEAFF
TGTGCCAGCAGCTCACGGACAGGGGATAACACTGAAGCTTTCTTT
>NA|TRBJ1-2|15|NA|TRBV30
CAWSVKTAGDYGYTF
TGTGCCTGGAGTGTTAAGACAGCGGGCGACTATGGCTACACCTTC
>TRBD2|TRBJ2-1|13|NA|TRBV30
CARQRGDRNEQFF
TGTGCCCGCCAGCGGGGGGATAGGAATGAGCAGTTCTTC
>NA|TRBJ1-5|12|NA|TRBV29-1
CSVGLINQPQHF
TGCAGCGTTGGGCTCATAAATCAGCCCCAGCATTTT
>NA|TRBJ1-2|15|few|TRBV5-1
CASSPGTLLNYGYTF
TGCGCCAGCAGTCCCGGGACACTCCTTAACTATGGCTACACCTTC
>NA|TRBJ1-1|12|NA|TRBV14
CASYGGNTEAFF
TGTGCCAGCTACGGGGGGAACACTGAAGCTTTCTTT
>TRBD1|TRBJ1-2|15|NA|TRBV19
CASSIAVDRSYGYTF
TGTGCCAGTAGTATAGCCGTGGACAGGTCCTATGGCTACACCTTC
>NA|TRBJ1-2|12|NA|TRBV5-4
CASSEGAYGYTF
TGTGCCAGCAGCGAAGGGGCTTATGGCTACACCTTC
>TRBD1|TRBJ1-2|15|NA|TRBV11-2
CASSLVGTGRFGYTF
TGTGCCAGCAGCTTAGTGGGGACAGGGCGTTTTGGCTACACCTTC
>NA|TRBJ1-1|15|NA|TRBV30
CAWSALLRTNTEAFF
TGTGCCTGGAGTGCCCTCCTACGTACGAACACTGAAGCTTTCTTT
>NA|TRBJ1-5|16|NA|TRBV6-1
CASSERAGADYQPQHF
TGTGCCAGCAGTGAGCGGGCAGGGGCCGATTATCAGCCCCAGCATTTT
>NA|TRBJ1-4|16|NA|TRBV15
CATSREGGGINEKLFF
TGTGCCACCAGCAGAGAGGGCGGGGGCATTAATGAAAAACTGTTTTTT
>NA|TRBJ2-7|14|NA|TRBV6-2/TRBV6-3
CASSLQTATYEQYF
TGTGCCAGCAGTCTTCAGACTGCTACCTACGAGCAGTACTTC
>NA|TRBJ1-2|12|few|TRBV7-9
CASSFGSYGYTF
TGTGCCAGCAGCTTTGGCAGTTATGGCTACACCTTC
>NA|TRBJ1-6|14|once|TRBV7-6
CASSLGRGNSPLHF
TGTGCCAGCAGCTTGGGCAGAGGGAATTCACCCCTCCACTTT
>TRBD2|TRBJ2-5|16|NA|TRBV11-2
CASSLGTSGGAETQYF
TGTGCCAGCAGCCTCGGGACTAGCGGGGGGGCAGAGACCCAGTACTTC
>NA|TRBJ2-1|14|NA|TRBV5-1
CASRASDSYNEQFF
TGCGCCAGCAGGGCTAGCGATTCCTACAATGAGCAGTTCTTC
>NA|TRBJ2-7|16|NA|TRBV7-2
CASSFNSNLNSYEQYF
TGTGCCAGCAGCTTCAACAGCAACTTAAACTCCTACGAGCAGTACTTC
>TRBD1|TRBJ1-1|14|NA|TRBV19
CASSITGTVTEAFF
TGTGCCAGTAGTATAACCGGGACAGTTACTGAAGCTTTCTTT
>NA|TRBJ1-1|13|NA|TRBV12-3/TRBV12-4
CASSFWGDTEAFF
TGTGCCAGCAGTTTTTGGGGGGACACTGAAGCTTTCTTT